A selection of T cell receptor beta chains follows, all from one sample in a study of blood T cell repertoires in COVID-19. Produced via immunoSEQ multiplex PCR; TCRdb's table is partial and in-frame only. The table includes over 200,000 clones, roughly 88% detected once. The sequencing sample was made of peripheral blood. These TCRs come from a woman aged 30 to 39 with acute or convalescent COVID-19. The CDR3 runs from the conserved cysteine through the conserved F or W. A D gene is named only where the DNA matches it firmly. Where a row states a size, it is once, few, many or the class of an expanded clone; other rows omit it.

v_call	j_call	clone_size	d_call	cdr3_aa	cdr3_nt
TRBV19	TRBJ2-1	-	TRBD1	CASSRTGTGDISRTTYNEQFF	TGTGCCAGTAGTAGGACCGGGACAGGGGACATCTCCCGGACTACATACAATGAGCAGTTCTTC
TRBV7-2	TRBJ2-7	-	-	CASSFSTISSYEQYF	TGTGCCAGCAGCTTCTCCACAATAAGCTCCTACGAGCAGTACTTC
TRBV27	TRBJ1-6	once	-	CASSFRQGNSPLHF	TGTGCCAGCAGTTTTAGGCAGGGGAATTCACCCCTCCACTTT
TRBV10-3	TRBJ1-6	-	-	CAISEAGANSPLHF	TGTGCCATCAGTGAGGCAGGGGCGAATTCACCCCTCCACTTT
TRBV27	TRBJ2-2	-	-	CASSNNRIGTGELFF	TGTGCCAGCAGTAACAACAGGATAGGCACCGGGGAGCTGTTTTTT
TRBV6-5	TRBJ1-5	-	-	CASRLHRDQPQHF	TGTGCCAGCAGGCTTCACAGGGACCAGCCCCAGCATTTT
TRBV12-5	TRBJ2-5	-	-	CASGFGRADPKAEETQYF	TGTGCTAGTGGTTTCGGCAGGGCGGACCCCAAAGCCGAGGAGACCCAGTACTTC
TRBV5-1	TRBJ2-1	-	TRBD2	CASSPLGLAGERSNEQFF	TGCGCCAGCAGCCCCCTGGGACTAGCGGGAGAGCGGAGCAATGAGCAGTTCTTC
TRBV5-1	TRBJ2-5	few	TRBD1	CASSPTGGEETQYF	TGCGCCAGCAGCCCCACAGGGGGCGAAGAGACCCAGTACTTC
TRBV7-3	TRBJ2-2	-	TRBD2	CASSLLGTSGSPGELFF	TGTGCCAGCAGCTTATTGGGGACTAGCGGGAGCCCCGGGGAGCTGTTTTTT
TRBV6-2/TRBV6-3	TRBJ2-1	-	-	CASSDMGQLNEQFF	TGTGCCAGCAGTGACATGGGTCAGCTCAATGAGCAGTTCTTC
TRBV5-1	TRBJ2-1	-	TRBD2	CASSLLAGSYNEQFF	TGCGCCAGCAGCCTACTAGCGGGATCCTACAATGAGCAGTTCTTC
TRBV14	TRBJ2-7	-	TRBD1	CASSLRLGQGGGEQYF	TGTGCCAGCAGCCTCCGTTTGGGACAGGGAGGCGGCGAGCAGTACTTC
TRBV5-1	TRBJ1-6	-	TRBD1	CASSSLRDREPLHF	TGCGCCAGCAGCTCCCTCCGGGACAGGGAGCCCCTCCACTTT
TRBV11-3	TRBJ2-1	-	TRBD2	CASSLVLAGGGLDEQFF	TGTGCCAGCAGCTTAGTGCTAGCGGGAGGGGGTTTGGATGAGCAGTTCTTC
TRBV27	TRBJ2-7	few	TRBD2	CASSRLAGFHEQYF	TGTGCCAGCAGCCGGCTAGCGGGATTCCACGAGCAGTACTTC
TRBV5-5	TRBJ2-7	-	TRBD2	CASSLVVGLAGTEQYF	TGTGCCAGCAGCTTGGTTGTGGGACTAGCGGGAACCGAGCAGTACTTC
TRBV6-2/TRBV6-3	TRBJ1-5	-	TRBD1	CASSKPGQGHSNQPQHF	TGTGCCAGCAGCAAACCGGGACAGGGGCATAGCAATCAGCCCCAGCATTTT
TRBV21-1	TRBJ2-7	once	-	CASSKAAPGQRMDEQYF	TGTGCCAGCAGCAAAGCGGCCCCGGGACAGAGAATGGACGAGCAGTACTTC
TRBV5-6	TRBJ2-7	-	TRBD2	CASSSLTSGNYEQYF	TGTGCCAGCAGCTCGCTGACTAGCGGGAACTACGAGCAGTACTTC
TRBV6-2/TRBV6-3	TRBJ2-1	-	-	CASSWRLEIGEQFF	TGTGCCAGCAGTTGGAGGCTAGAGATAGGTGAGCAGTTCTTC
TRBV25-1	TRBJ2-7	-	-	CASSDDSLRYEQYF	TGTGCCAGCAGTGACGATAGTCTGCGTTACGAGCAGTACTTC
TRBV19	TRBJ1-6	-	TRBD1	CASTPGQKNSPLHF	TGTGCCAGTACCCCGGGACAGAAGAATTCACCCCTCCACTTT
TRBV19	TRBJ1-1	-	-	CASRTEAEAFF	TGTGCCAGTAGAACTGAGGCTGAAGCTTTCTTT
TRBV24-1	TRBJ1-5	-	-	CATSAGARGPQHF	TGTGCCACCAGTGCAGGGGCTCGGGGTCCCCAGCATTTT
TRBV5-4	TRBJ2-7	-	-	CASRLVTGIGRSYEQYF	TGTGCCAGCAGATTAGTAACAGGGATCGGTCGCTCCTACGAGCAGTACTTC
TRBV19	TRBJ1-3	once	-	CASRPTDSYSGNTIYF	TGTGCCAGTAGGCCGACTGACAGCTACTCTGGAAACACCATATATTTT
TRBV6-1	TRBJ2-7	-	-	CASSELRGQGEQYF	TGTGCCAGCAGTGAGCTCCGGGGACAAGGTGAGCAGTACTTC
TRBV9	TRBJ2-1	few	-	CASSVHAVSYNEQFF	TGTGCCAGCAGCGTACACGCGGTCTCCTACAATGAGCAGTTCTTC
TRBV5-1	TRBJ2-3	-	-	CASSPVALARGTDTQYF	TGCGCCAGCAGCCCGGTCGCGCTAGCGCGAGGCACAGATACGCAGTATTTT
TRBV28	TRBJ1-5	few	-	CASSRPGDQPQHF	TGTGCCAGCAGCCGCCCGGGAGATCAGCCCCAGCATTTT
TRBV9	TRBJ2-1	-	-	CASSVGLGAQVNEQFF	TGTGCCAGCAGCGTAGGTCTGGGGGCGCAGGTCAATGAGCAGTTCTTC
TRBV18	TRBJ1-4	-	TRBD1	CASSPPGQGRRSNEKLFF	TGTGCCAGCTCACCTCCGGGACAGGGGAGGAGATCAAATGAAAAACTGTTTTTT
TRBV21-1	TRBJ2-7	once	-	CASSLTRDSPSGPNYEQYF	TGTGCCAGCAGCCTCACCCGGGACAGCCCCTCGGGGCCAAATTACGAGCAGTACTTC
TRBV7-2	TRBJ2-3	-	TRBD2	CASSLGLAGGQDTQYF	TGTGCCAGCAGCTTAGGACTAGCGGGAGGTCAAGATACGCAGTATTTT
TRBV6-5	TRBJ1-5	-	-	CASRSGGGNQPQHF	TGTGCCAGCAGGTCGGGAGGGGGCAATCAGCCCCAGCATTTT
TRBV7-8	TRBJ1-3	-	-	CASSLVSGGRGNTIYF	TGTGCCAGCAGCTTAGTGTCCGGGGGGCGAGGAAACACCATATATTTT
TRBV19	TRBJ2-1	-	TRBD2	CASSYRVAGHNEQFF	TGTGCCAGTAGTTATCGGGTAGCGGGACACAATGAGCAGTTCTTC
TRBV6-2/TRBV6-3	TRBJ2-1	-	-	CASSYSITRQYTRYNEQFF	TGTGCCAGCAGTTACTCGATTACCCGACAATACACCCGTTACAATGAGCAGTTCTTC
TRBV19	TRBJ2-1	-	TRBD1	CASSATGVPYNEQFF	TGTGCCAGTAGTGCGACAGGGGTCCCCTACAATGAGCAGTTCTTC
TRBV5-1	TRBJ1-2	-	TRBD1	CASSVTRQGGTANYGYTF	TGCGCCAGCAGCGTGACCCGACAGGGGGGGACAGCTAACTATGGCTACACCTTC
TRBV7-2	TRBJ1-2	-	-	CASSQGAGGTSYGYTF	TGTGCCAGCAGCCAAGGCGCGGGTGGGACTTCCTATGGCTACACCTTC
TRBV15	TRBJ2-6	-	-	CATSRGTVVSGANVLTF	TGTGCCACCAGCAGAGGAACAGTGGTCTCTGGGGCCAACGTCCTGACTTTC